Shown below are 11 T cell receptor beta chains from a single sample sequenced in a study of cytomegalovirus exposure and HLA in healthy donors. Primers: 60 Vbeta forward and 13 Jbeta reverse. Clones were sequenced by immunoSEQ multiplex PCR, and TCRdb holds only the in-frame ones, with some missing. The repertoire holds 170,000 or so clones, around 84% seen once, with around 1.9% in the top ten. The sequencing sample was made of PBMCs. The source is a young man in good health and CMV-seronegative.

V is TRBV30 and J is TRBJ2-2, with D possibly being TRBD1 (6 bases). This CDR3 is built from 18 residues. V was pared by 2 bases and J by 7 bases, with 26 bases between. Germline-derived CDR1 and CDR2 are GTSNPN and SVGIG (reference sequence). CDR3 loop: CAWSPGTFVPPGDGELFF. Written as DNA, the CDR3 is TGTGCCTGGAGTCCCGGGACATTTGTCCCCCCCGGGGACGGGGAGCTGTTTTTT.

V gene TRBV7-6 combines with J gene TRBJ1-2, with D possibly matching TRBD1 (5 bases). V was shortened by 1 base and J by 6 bases, with 6 bases between the two germline ends. The CDR3 length is 12 residues. Germline values: CDR1 SGHVS, CDR2 FNYEAQ. This CDR3 is CASSLEGNGYTF. The CDR3, as DNA: TGTGCCAGCAGCTTAGAGGGGAATGGCTACACCTTC.

This clone was seen once. The CDR3 region is CASSLGAGRQPQHF. For the CDR3, the DNA is TGTGCCAGCAGCTTGGGGGCAGGGAGGCAGCCCCAGCATTTT. The chain recombines TRBV5-6 with TRBJ1-5; D may be TRBD1 (5 bases). The V end was cut by 0 bases, the J end by 7 bases, with 11 bases between. Germline V CDR1 and CDR2: SGHDT, YYEEEE. The CDR3 consists of 14 residues.

The chain is built from TRBV19 and TRBJ2-5; tentative D call: TRBD2 (6 bases). There are 15 residues in the CDR3. CDR1 and CDR2 (germline): LNHDA, SQIVND (reference sequence). V shed 7 bases and J shed 4 bases, with 19 bases lying between them. CDR3 in DNA: TGTGCCAGTAACATCGGGGGAAGTTCAGGAGAGACCCAGTACTTC. Translated, it gives CASNIGGSSGETQYF.

This clone was detected a few times. V is TRBV7-8 and J is TRBJ1-1, with D perhaps matching TRBD1 (6 bases). The CDR3 spans 14 residues. V was cut by 7 bases and J by 0 bases, with 12 bases left in between. Germline-derived CDR1 and CDR2 are SGHVS and FQNEAQ. CDR3 bases: TGTGCCAGCACTCCGGCAGGGGTGAACACTGAAGCTTTCTTT. Its protein product is CASTPAGVNTEAFF.

This chain uses TRBV7-2 with TRBJ1-1; 11 nucleotides line up with TRBD1. CDR3 length equals 16 residues. Germline values: CDR1 SGHTA, CDR2 FQGNSA. The trim removed 8 bases at V and 4 bases at J, leaving 12 bases unmatched. The CDR3 is CASLQTGQGVGTEAFF. The DNA for the CDR3 is TGTGCCAGCCTCCAGACGGGACAGGGGGTTGGCACTGAAGCTTTCTTT.

The genes are TRBV18 and TRBJ2-7; 10 positions agree with TRBD1. Germline assignment: CDR1 KGHSH and CDR2 LQKENI. This CDR3 comprises 15 residues. J gave up 4 bases and V 2 bases, and 5 bases lay outside the gene matches. The CDR3 DNA follows: TGTGCCAGCTCACCAGGGACAGGGGACCCGTACGAGCAGTACTTC. It encodes CASSPGTGDPYEQYF. Supplemented by reference TRBV18 and TRBJ2-7, the full variable domain reads NAGVMQNPRHLVRRRGQEARLRCSPMKGHSHVYWYRQLPEEGLKFMVYLQKENIIDESGMPKERFSAEFPKEGPSILRIQQVVRGDSAAYFCASSPGTGDPYEQYFGPGTRLTVT.

This clone was seen only a few times. The chain recombines TRBV5-7 with TRBJ2-7, with D perhaps matching TRBD2 (5 bases). TRBV5-7 is known as an ORF, though its function is uncertain. This CDR3 comprises 14 residues. The V gene lost 4 bases and the J gene lost 5 bases, with 16 bases spanning the gap. The CDR3: CASSPGRGSDEQYF. CDR3 coding DNA: TGTGCCAGCAGCCCCGGACGGGGTAGCGACGAGCAGTACTTC.

The gene calls are TRBV2 and TRBJ1-5; 11 nucleotides agree with TRBD1. Trimming took 5 bases from V and 5 from J; bases not matched to a gene: 2. The CDR3 is 14 amino acids. Germline V gene sequence: CDR1 SNHLY, CDR2 FYNNEI. The chain's CDR3 is CASSSDRGHQPQHF. The CDR3 nucleotides read TGTGCCAGCAGTTCGGACAGGGGGCATCAGCCCCAGCATTTT.

The chain joins TRBV4-3 to TRBJ1-3; D is unclear. Germline CDR1 is LGHNA and CDR2 is YSLEER. The CDR3 runs to 15 residues. Trimming pared 3 bases from V and 4 bases from J, leaving 13 bases between. The CDR3 DNA is TGCGCCAGCAGCCACTCAACCCTCAGGGGAAACACCATATATTTT. Amino acids: CASSHSTLRGNTIYF.

For this clone: No DNA is shown, since the ends of the CDR3 on it are uncertain; the CDR3 is the one TCRdb lists. The chain links TRBV4-1 to TRBJ1-1; the table's D call, TRBD1, has no DNA check behind it. The CDR3 is 15 residues long, counting both termini. In germline, CDR1 is MGHRA, CDR2 YSYEKL. CDR3 loop: CASSSSGQGSTEAFF.